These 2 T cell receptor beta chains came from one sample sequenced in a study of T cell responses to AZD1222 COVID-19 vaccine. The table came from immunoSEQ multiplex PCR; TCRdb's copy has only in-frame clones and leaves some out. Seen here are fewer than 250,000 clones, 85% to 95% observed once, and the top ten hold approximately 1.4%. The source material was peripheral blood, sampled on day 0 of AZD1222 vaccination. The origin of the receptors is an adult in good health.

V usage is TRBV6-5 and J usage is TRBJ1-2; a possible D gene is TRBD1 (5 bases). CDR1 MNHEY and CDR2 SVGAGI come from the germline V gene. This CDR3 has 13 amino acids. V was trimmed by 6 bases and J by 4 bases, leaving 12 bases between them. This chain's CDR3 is CASSGQGSYGYTF. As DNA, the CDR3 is TGTGCCAGCAGCGGGCAGGGTAGCTATGGCTACACCTTC.

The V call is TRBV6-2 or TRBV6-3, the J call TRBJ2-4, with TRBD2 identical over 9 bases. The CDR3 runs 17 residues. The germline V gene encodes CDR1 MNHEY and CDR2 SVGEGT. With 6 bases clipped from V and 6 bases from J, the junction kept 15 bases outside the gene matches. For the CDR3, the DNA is TGTGCCAGCAGCCGATTCCCTCAAGCGGGGGGTTTAAACATTCAGTACTTC. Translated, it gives CASSRFPQAGGLNIQYF.